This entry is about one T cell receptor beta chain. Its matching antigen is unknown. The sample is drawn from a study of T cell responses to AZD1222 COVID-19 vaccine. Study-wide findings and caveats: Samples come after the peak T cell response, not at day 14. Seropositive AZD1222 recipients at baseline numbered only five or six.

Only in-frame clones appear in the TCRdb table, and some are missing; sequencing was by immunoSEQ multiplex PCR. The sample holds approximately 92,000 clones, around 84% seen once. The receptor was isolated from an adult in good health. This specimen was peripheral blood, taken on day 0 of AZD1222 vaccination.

The CDR3 region is CASNRGPEAYEQYF. The CDR3 region has the DNA TGTGCCAGCAACAGGGGGCCGGAGGCCTACGAGCAGTACTTC. V gene TRBV18 combines with J gene TRBJ2-7; 9 nucleotides line up with TRBD1. J was trimmed by 2 bases and V by 8 bases; bases with no gene match: 7. The CDR3 is 14 residues long. CDR1 is KGHSH and CDR2 is LQKENI in the germline V gene.